This T cell receptor beta chain is from a study of blood T cell repertoires in COVID-19. Trimming cost V 4 bases and J 5 bases, with 8 bases left between them. CDR1 and CDR2 from the germline V gene are SGHNT and YENEEA. This CDR3 is 12 amino acids long. Clones were sequenced by immunoSEQ multiplex PCR, and TCRdb holds only the in-frame ones, with some missing. The sample contains approximately 230,000 clones, more than 80% of which appear only once. This sequence was found in a man aged 30 to 39 who had recovered from COVID-19. V gene TRBV11-3 combines with J gene TRBJ1-1; no definite D call. Sequenced sample: peripheral blood. The CDR3 spells CASSSSPTEAFF. CDR3 nucleotides: TGTGCCAGCAGCTCCTCTCCTACTGAAGCTTTCTTT.